This TCR beta chain was documented in a study of blood T cell repertoires in COVID-19. Study overall: T cells, B-cell-depleted T cells, or PBMCs provided the cDNA or gDNA that served as material.

This CDR3 is 17 amino acids long. CDR1 is LGHNA, CDR2 YNFKEQ, per germline. Trimming removed 0 bases at V and 0 bases at J, with 11 bases between. The participants were between about 18 and 89 years old and came from some 23 US areas. Each participant's cohort was designated according to participant-reported clinical history. The authors' processing: Cell counts per sample came from amplifying reference gene primers. Data came from immunoSEQ multiplex PCR; TCRdb stores just in-frame clones and leaves some out. V, J and clone size were drawn from that table, and D and trimming were deduced from the DNA. The sample carries under 350,000 clones, approximately 86% recorded once.

Sequencing used PBMCs or T cells enriched from blood (not recorded which). The chain uses TRBV4-2 and TRBJ1-4; TRBD1 is a possible D gene (6 bases). The TCR was taken from a woman between 40 and 55 years old with acute COVID-19. This CDR3 reads CASSQDRGGATNEKLFF. CDR3 sequence (DNA): TGTGCCAGCAGCCAAGATCGAGGGGGGGCAACTAATGAAAAACTGTTTTTT.